This section outlines one TCR beta chain sequence together with its context. No antigen is known for it. These data originate in a study of cytomegalovirus exposure and HLA in healthy donors. Study-level information: Roughly 89 million unique TCR sequences came from HLA-typed donors in an early release. Genotyping of 400 or so donors showed that roughly 80% belonged to the Caucasian-associated ancestry cluster.

Germline V gene lookup returns CDR1 KGHSH and CDR2 LQKENI. CDR3 length: 20 residues. The V and J ends lost 3 bases and 3 bases, in that order; junction bases with no gene match: 18. 60 Vbeta and 13 Jbeta primers were used in PCR. The method was immunoSEQ multiplex PCR; TCRdb's version includes in-frame clones alone and lacks a portion of them. The table includes about 160,000 clones, approximately 70% detected once. Whole-study findings and limits: The study put about 180 TCR beta chains on its list as cytomegalovirus-associated.

The chain employs TRBV18 and TRBJ2-1, with TRBD1 matching over 9 bases. This TCR derives from a man aged 40-55 years in good health and CMV-seropositive. The sample comprised PBMCs. CDR3 region: CASSPQKDRGWVFLYNEQFF. CDR3 bases: TGTGCCAGCTCACCGCAGAAGGACAGGGGTTGGGTGTTCCTCTACAATGAGCAGTTCTTC.